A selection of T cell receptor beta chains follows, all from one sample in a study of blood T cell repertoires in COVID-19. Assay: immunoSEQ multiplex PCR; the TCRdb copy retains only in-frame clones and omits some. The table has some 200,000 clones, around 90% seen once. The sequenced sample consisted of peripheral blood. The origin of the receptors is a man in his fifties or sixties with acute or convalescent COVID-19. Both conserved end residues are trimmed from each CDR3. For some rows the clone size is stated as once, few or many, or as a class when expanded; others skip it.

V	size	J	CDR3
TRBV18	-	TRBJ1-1	ASSGSGTNTEAF
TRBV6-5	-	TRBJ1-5	ASGQGQPQH
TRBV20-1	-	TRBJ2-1	SASDGRGVF
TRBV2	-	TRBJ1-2	ASSDGTGGNYGYT
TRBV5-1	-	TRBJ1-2	ASSANRGRPDGYT
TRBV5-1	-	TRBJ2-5	ASSLAIVAGTGGQETQY
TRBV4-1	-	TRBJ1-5	ASSQVLGSINQPQH
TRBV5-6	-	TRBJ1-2	ASSGRGGPYGYT
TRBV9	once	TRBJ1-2	ASSVALQGNGYT
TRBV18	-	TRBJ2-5	ASSPPWGTSSAETQY
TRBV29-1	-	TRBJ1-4	SVEDQGRASF